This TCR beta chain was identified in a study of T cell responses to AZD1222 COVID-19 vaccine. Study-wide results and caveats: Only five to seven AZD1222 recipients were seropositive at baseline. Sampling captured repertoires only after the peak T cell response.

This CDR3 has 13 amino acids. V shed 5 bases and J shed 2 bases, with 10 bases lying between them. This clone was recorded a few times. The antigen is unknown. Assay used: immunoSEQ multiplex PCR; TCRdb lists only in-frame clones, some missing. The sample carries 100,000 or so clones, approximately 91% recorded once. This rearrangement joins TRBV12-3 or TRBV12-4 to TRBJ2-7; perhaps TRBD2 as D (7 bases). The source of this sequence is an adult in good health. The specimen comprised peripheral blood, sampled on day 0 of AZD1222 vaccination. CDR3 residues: CASSKGGAYEQYF. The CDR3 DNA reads TGTGCCAGCAGTAAGGGGGGGGCCTACGAGCAGTACTTC.